This T cell receptor beta chain was retrieved from a study of T cell responses to AZD1222 COVID-19 vaccine. Across the study: Pooling was applied to second doses at about 4 or about 12 weeks. Study conclusions and caveats: Researchers took repertoire samples only after the peak T cell response had come. Nearly half of spike-specific TCRs reportedly target unmutated variant regions. Possibly, clonal diversity was underestimated; donors were largely white British and included more females.

Points on this clone: Its specificity is unknown.

Assay: immunoSEQ multiplex PCR; the TCRdb copy retains only in-frame clones and omits some. The table records approximately 150,000 clones, 85% to 90% of them present only once. The CDR3 extends over 12 amino acids. The V and J ends lost 6 bases and 6 bases respectively, with 9 bases between them. The V gene's germline CDR1 is MNHEY and CDR2 SMNVEV (reference sequence). This sequence was found in an adult in good health. The rearrangement links TRBV27 to TRBJ2-1; weak D call: TRBD2 (6 bases). This sample comprised peripheral blood, obtained on day 0 of AZD1222 vaccination. CDR3 sequence (DNA): TGTGCCAGCAGGGACTACCTCAATGAGCAGTTCTTC. Residues: CASRDYLNEQFF.